A selection of T cell receptor beta chains follows, all from one sample in a study. Repertoires were generated with immunoSEQ multiplex PCR, while TCRdb's copy carries only in-frame clones and drops some. The sample consists of under 90,000 clones, 85% to 95% of them appearing once. The specimen was PBMCs. These receptors came from a man aged 35 to 55 with rheumatoid arthritis. Each CDR3 is given with its conserved first and last residue. Each record gives: CDR3 DNA, CDR3 protein, J gene, clone size, V gene, D gene. D genes are given only for firm matches. The size of a clone is reported for some rows only, either as once, few or many, or as a class for expanded clones.

cdr3_nt: TGTGCCAGCAGCGGGGGTGTCCTTAACTATGGCTACACCTTC
cdr3_aa: CASSGGVLNYGYTF
j_call: TRBJ1-2
clone_size: once
v_call: TRBV6-5
d_call: NA

cdr3_nt: TGTGCCAGCAGCCAAGTGACAGGGAACCACGAGCAGTACTTC
cdr3_aa: CASSQVTGNHEQYF
j_call: TRBJ2-7
clone_size: NA
v_call: TRBV11-2
d_call: TRBD1

cdr3_nt: TGTGCCAGCAGTGAAATCCTGAACACTGAAGCTTTCTTT
cdr3_aa: CASSEILNTEAFF
j_call: TRBJ1-1
clone_size: NA
v_call: TRBV2
d_call: NA

cdr3_nt: TGTGCCAGCAGCTTGGATACGGGAAAGAGGTTC
cdr3_aa: CASSLDTGKRF
j_call: TRBJ2-7
clone_size: NA
v_call: TRBV5-8
d_call: NA

cdr3_nt: TGTGCCAGCAGCTCCCCCGACAGGGTCCGGTTGGGCTACGATGATTCACCCCTCCACTTT
cdr3_aa: CASSSPDRVRLGYDDSPLHF
j_call: TRBJ1-6
clone_size: NA
v_call: TRBV21-1
d_call: NA

cdr3_nt: TGTGCCAGCAGCCCGAGACAGGCCTTGGGCACCGGGGAGCTGTTTTTT
cdr3_aa: CASSPRQALGTGELFF
j_call: TRBJ2-2
clone_size: NA
v_call: TRBV7-3
d_call: NA

cdr3_nt: TGTGCCAGCACCACGGTAGCAACTAATGAAAAACTGTTTTTT
cdr3_aa: CASTTVATNEKLFF
j_call: TRBJ1-4
clone_size: NA
v_call: TRBV28
d_call: NA

cdr3_nt: TGCAGCGTCGCAACCGACAGGAGTGGCTACGAGCAGTACTTC
cdr3_aa: CSVATDRSGYEQYF
j_call: TRBJ2-7
clone_size: once
v_call: TRBV29-1
d_call: NA

cdr3_nt: TGCAGTGCTAGTCGCATGGGCCAAGACTACAATGAGCAGTTCTTC
cdr3_aa: CSASRMGQDYNEQFF
j_call: TRBJ2-1
clone_size: NA
v_call: TRBV20-1
d_call: NA

cdr3_nt: TGTGCCAGCATCGCGGACCCCCGTGGCGATGAGCAGTTCTTC
cdr3_aa: CASIADPRGDEQFF
j_call: TRBJ2-1
clone_size: NA
v_call: TRBV2
d_call: NA

cdr3_nt: TGTGCCACCAGCAGAGTTCGAGGAACTAGCGGGAAAGAGACCCAGTACTTC
cdr3_aa: CATSRVRGTSGKETQYF
j_call: TRBJ2-5
clone_size: few
v_call: TRBV15
d_call: TRBD2

cdr3_nt: TGCGCCAGCAGCTTAGGGACATCCGACGCTTTCTTT
cdr3_aa: CASSLGTSDAFF
j_call: TRBJ1-1
clone_size: NA
v_call: TRBV5-1
d_call: NA

cdr3_nt: TGTGCCAGCAGTGTCCGACAGGGGGCTAATACTGAAGCTTTCTTT
cdr3_aa: CASSVRQGANTEAFF
j_call: TRBJ1-1
clone_size: NA
v_call: TRBV27
d_call: TRBD1

cdr3_nt: TGTGCCAGCAGTTTCGGGCGGGGGGGGACAGATACGCAGTATTTT
cdr3_aa: CASSFGRGGTDTQYF
j_call: TRBJ2-3
clone_size: NA
v_call: TRBV27
d_call: TRBD2

cdr3_nt: TGTGCCAGCAGTCAGAGGGGGCTGAGTAGCGGGGCACTCTACGAGCAGTACTTC
cdr3_aa: CASSQRGLSSGALYEQYF
j_call: TRBJ2-7
clone_size: NA
v_call: TRBV6-2/TRBV6-3
d_call: NA

cdr3_nt: TGCGCCAGCAGCCATATCAAGGCAGCCATAGGGGAAAAACTGTTTTTT
cdr3_aa: CASSHIKAAIGEKLFF
j_call: TRBJ1-4
clone_size: NA
v_call: TRBV4-1
d_call: NA

cdr3_nt: TGTGCCAGCAGCCCCCGGGTGGAGGAGCAGTTCTTC
cdr3_aa: CASSPRVEEQFF
j_call: TRBJ2-1
clone_size: NA
v_call: TRBV7-2
d_call: NA

cdr3_nt: TGTGCCAGCTGTCGCGGGGACCTTCGGGATGAAAAACTGTTTTTT
cdr3_aa: CASCRGDLRDEKLFF
j_call: TRBJ1-4
clone_size: NA
v_call: TRBV7-9
d_call: NA

cdr3_nt: TGTGCCAGCAGCTTAAACAGGGCCGGGGGCTACACCTTC
cdr3_aa: CASSLNRAGGYTF
j_call: TRBJ1-2
clone_size: NA
v_call: TRBV7-3
d_call: NA

cdr3_nt: TGTGCCAGCTCGGAGGGTCGAAACACTGAAGCTTTCTTT
cdr3_aa: CASSEGRNTEAFF
j_call: TRBJ1-1
clone_size: NA
v_call: TRBV18
d_call: NA

cdr3_nt: TGTGCCACTGCATCGCGGGACAGTACTCTACAGTACTTC
cdr3_aa: CATASRDSTLQYF
j_call: TRBJ2-7
clone_size: NA
v_call: TRBV15
d_call: NA

cdr3_nt: TGTGCCATCAGTGACCTACTAGCGGGGGGGCTCACCGGGGAGCTGTTTTTT
cdr3_aa: CAISDLLAGGLTGELFF
j_call: TRBJ2-2
clone_size: NA
v_call: TRBV10-3
d_call: TRBD2

cdr3_nt: TGCGCCAGCAGCCTCATTCACTCGACGGGACAGGGATCCTACGAGCAGTACTTC
cdr3_aa: CASSLIHSTGQGSYEQYF
j_call: TRBJ2-7
clone_size: NA
v_call: TRBV4-3
d_call: TRBD1

cdr3_nt: TGTGCCAGCAGCGTCAGGGCCGGGGAGCTGTTTTTT
cdr3_aa: CASSVRAGELFF
j_call: TRBJ2-2
clone_size: NA
v_call: TRBV9
d_call: NA

cdr3_nt: TGTGCCAGCAGCGTGCGGGGAACAGGAGAGACCCAGTACTTC
cdr3_aa: CASSVRGTGETQYF
j_call: TRBJ2-5
clone_size: NA
v_call: TRBV9
d_call: NA

cdr3_nt: TGCGCCAGCAGCCAAGATTGGGTCGGCGGGAGGATACGGACAGATACGCAGTATTTT
cdr3_aa: CASSQDWVGGRIRTDTQYF
j_call: TRBJ2-3
clone_size: NA
v_call: TRBV4-3
d_call: TRBD2

cdr3_nt: TGTGCCAGCAGAGGGAGTGTTTCCTACGAGCAGTACTTC
cdr3_aa: CASRGSVSYEQYF
j_call: TRBJ2-7
clone_size: NA
v_call: TRBV11-2
d_call: NA

cdr3_nt: TGTGCCAGCTCCCCCTCGGGGCACCTCTATGGCTACACCTTC
cdr3_aa: CASSPSGHLYGYTF
j_call: TRBJ1-2
clone_size: NA
v_call: TRBV18
d_call: NA

cdr3_nt: TGTGCCAGCAGCGCAACGGCTCTACGAACAGGGGCCAGGGACACTGAAGCTTTCTTT
cdr3_aa: CASSATALRTGARDTEAFF
j_call: TRBJ1-1
clone_size: NA
v_call: TRBV9
d_call: TRBD1

cdr3_nt: TGTGCCATCCGATTGGACACCATATATTTT
cdr3_aa: CAIRLDTIYF
j_call: TRBJ1-3
clone_size: NA
v_call: TRBV12-3/TRBV12-4
d_call: NA

cdr3_nt: TGTGCCATCAGTCGTGACGAGCAGTTCTTC
cdr3_aa: CAISRDEQFF
j_call: TRBJ2-1
clone_size: NA
v_call: TRBV10-3
d_call: NA

cdr3_nt: TGCAGTGCTACAGGGGAGACTGAAGCTTTCTTT
cdr3_aa: CSATGETEAFF
j_call: TRBJ1-1
clone_size: NA
v_call: TRBV20-1
d_call: NA

cdr3_nt: TGTGCCAGCAGCGACCGGACTAGCGGGGGGGCAACAGATACGCAGTATTTT
cdr3_aa: CASSDRTSGGATDTQYF
j_call: TRBJ2-3
clone_size: NA
v_call: TRBV9
d_call: TRBD2

cdr3_nt: TGTGCCAGCAGCCCTAGTAGGTCCGGGACAGGGGAGAACACTGAAGCTTTCTTT
cdr3_aa: CASSPSRSGTGENTEAFF
j_call: TRBJ1-1
clone_size: NA
v_call: TRBV7-9
d_call: TRBD1

cdr3_nt: TGTGCCAGCAGCGCCACTAGCGGGGGAATCCAAGAGACCCAGTACTTC
cdr3_aa: CASSATSGGIQETQYF
j_call: TRBJ2-5
clone_size: NA
v_call: TRBV9
d_call: TRBD2

cdr3_nt: TGCAGTGCTATATCCTCCTACGAGCAGTACTTC
cdr3_aa: CSAISSYEQYF
j_call: TRBJ2-7
clone_size: NA
v_call: TRBV20-1
d_call: NA

cdr3_nt: TGTGCCAGCAGTGGGACTAAAGGGAGCACTGAAGCTTTCTTT
cdr3_aa: CASSGTKGSTEAFF
j_call: TRBJ1-1
clone_size: NA
v_call: TRBV2
d_call: NA

cdr3_nt: TGTGCCAGCAGCAAAGGACAAAACTATGGCTACACCTTC
cdr3_aa: CASSKGQNYGYTF
j_call: TRBJ1-2
clone_size: once
v_call: TRBV28
d_call: NA

cdr3_nt: TGTGCCAGTAGTCCCCCGCGGGGCCGGGGGGCCAACGTCCTGACTTTC
cdr3_aa: CASSPPRGRGANVLTF
j_call: TRBJ2-6
clone_size: NA
v_call: TRBV19
d_call: NA

cdr3_nt: TGCGCCAGCAGCTATAGCGGGGGATGGTCCACCGGGGAGCTGTTTTTT
cdr3_aa: CASSYSGGWSTGELFF
j_call: TRBJ2-2
clone_size: NA
v_call: TRBV4-1
d_call: TRBD2

cdr3_nt: TGTGCCACCGAGGGGGGTAATTCACCCCTCCACTTT
cdr3_aa: CATEGGNSPLHF
j_call: TRBJ1-6
clone_size: NA
v_call: TRBV19
d_call: NA

cdr3_nt: TGTGCCAGCAGCCCGGGTAGCGGGCACGAGCAGTACTTC
cdr3_aa: CASSPGSGHEQYF
j_call: TRBJ2-7
clone_size: NA
v_call: TRBV7-9
d_call: TRBD2

cdr3_nt: TGTGCCAGCAGCCCACAGGCTGACAATGAGCAGTTCTTC
cdr3_aa: CASSPQADNEQFF
j_call: TRBJ2-1
clone_size: NA
v_call: TRBV7-2
d_call: NA

cdr3_nt: TGTGCCAGCAGTTTATCGGGGCAGGGGACTGAAGCTTTCTTT
cdr3_aa: CASSLSGQGTEAFF
j_call: TRBJ1-1
clone_size: few
v_call: TRBV27
d_call: NA

cdr3_nt: TGTGCCAGCAGCGCAGGGGGGGCCTCAGGCGAGCAGTACTTC
cdr3_aa: CASSAGGASGEQYF
j_call: TRBJ2-7
clone_size: NA
v_call: TRBV11-3
d_call: NA

cdr3_nt: TGTGCCAGCAGCCAAGTCCTCTCACAGGCCTACGAGCAGTACTTC
cdr3_aa: CASSQVLSQAYEQYF
j_call: TRBJ2-7
clone_size: NA
v_call: TRBV3-1/TRBV3-2
d_call: NA

cdr3_nt: TGTGCCAGTAGTATAGTCGGGGGGGGGCCATACAATGAGCAGTTCTTC
cdr3_aa: CASSIVGGGPYNEQFF
j_call: TRBJ2-1
clone_size: NA
v_call: TRBV19
d_call: TRBD2

cdr3_nt: TGTGCCAGTAGTATGAACTACGAGCAGTACTTC
cdr3_aa: CASSMNYEQYF
j_call: TRBJ2-7
clone_size: NA
v_call: TRBV19
d_call: NA

cdr3_nt: TGTGCCACACGTCGCACTGAAGCTTTCTTT
cdr3_aa: CATRRTEAFF
j_call: TRBJ1-1
clone_size: NA
v_call: TRBV28
d_call: NA

cdr3_nt: TGTGCCAGCAGTTACCTTATCGGGACCGATAACTATGGCTACACCTTC
cdr3_aa: CASSYLIGTDNYGYTF
j_call: TRBJ1-2
clone_size: NA
v_call: TRBV6-5
d_call: NA

cdr3_nt: TGTGCCAGCAGCCCAGTACAGGGGAATTCACCCCTCCACTTT
cdr3_aa: CASSPVQGNSPLHF
j_call: TRBJ1-6
clone_size: few
v_call: TRBV7-8
d_call: TRBD1

cdr3_nt: TGTGCCAGCAGCTTTGGGACAGGGAGCAATCAGCCCCAGCATTTT
cdr3_aa: CASSFGTGSNQPQHF
j_call: TRBJ1-5
clone_size: NA
v_call: TRBV7-9
d_call: TRBD1

cdr3_nt: TGTGCCAGCCGGTTAGCGGGCCCCTACGAGCAGTACTTC
cdr3_aa: CASRLAGPYEQYF
j_call: TRBJ2-7
clone_size: NA
v_call: TRBV28
d_call: TRBD2

cdr3_nt: TGTGCCAGCGCCAGGGATACCGGGGAGCTGTTTTTT
cdr3_aa: CASARDTGELFF
j_call: TRBJ2-2
clone_size: NA
v_call: TRBV12-3/TRBV12-4
d_call: NA

cdr3_nt: TGTGCTAGTGGTCTTTCGTACGACAGTGTCTATGGCTACACCTTC
cdr3_aa: CASGLSYDSVYGYTF
j_call: TRBJ1-2
clone_size: NA
v_call: TRBV12-5
d_call: NA

cdr3_nt: TGTGCCAGCAGCTTAGATAACACTGAAGCTTTCTTT
cdr3_aa: CASSLDNTEAFF
j_call: TRBJ1-1
clone_size: NA
v_call: TRBV11-2
d_call: NA

cdr3_nt: TGTGCCAGCACCCCGGGGAGCGGGGCCGCGTTTGGTACGCAGTATTTT
cdr3_aa: CASTPGSGAAFGTQYF
j_call: TRBJ2-3
clone_size: once
v_call: TRBV13
d_call: TRBD2

cdr3_nt: TGTGCCACCAGTGGTGGGGCACAAAGTGAAGCTTTCTTT
cdr3_aa: CATSGGAQSEAFF
j_call: TRBJ1-1
clone_size: NA
v_call: TRBV24-1
d_call: NA

cdr3_nt: TGTGCCAGTAGTTCGGGTCAGCCCCAGCATTTT
cdr3_aa: CASSSGQPQHF
j_call: TRBJ1-5
clone_size: NA
v_call: TRBV19
d_call: NA

cdr3_nt: TGTGCCGGAAGTTCTGGGACCTACGAGCAGTACTTC
cdr3_aa: CAGSSGTYEQYF
j_call: TRBJ2-7
clone_size: NA
v_call: TRBV5-4
d_call: NA